This passage covers 26 T cell receptor beta chains from one sample sequenced in a study of shared clonotypes between healthy human individuals. TCRdb's table, derived via immunoSEQ multiplex PCR, lists solely in-frame clones and lacks some. There are some 2,400,000 clones in the sample; roughly 95% occur only once, and approximately 0.13% lies in the top ten. Sequencing was performed on naive CD4+ T cells sorted from blood. Subset here: CD45RA+ positively selected. These receptors all stem from a man between 18 and 29 years old in good health.

This clone has a handful of counts. Other DNA sequences from this sample encode an identical CDR3 as well. The genes are TRBV7-9 and TRBJ1-1; D is uncertain. Germline CDR1 reads SEHNR; CDR2 reads FQNEAQ (reference sequence). This CDR3 spans 11 amino acids. V lost 3 bases, J lost 1 base, and 0 bases lay in between. The chain's CDR3 is CASSLNTEAFF. CDR3 sequence (DNA): TGTGCCAGCAGCTTGAACACTGAAGCTTTCTTT.

Of note for this clone: Other DNA sequences within the sample encode an identical CDR3. In nucleotides, the CDR3 is TGCGCCAGCGCTCCGACGGGTAGCTCCTACGAGCAGTACTTC. It translates to CASAPTGSSYEQYF. The gene calls are TRBV5-1 and TRBJ2-7; D remains ambiguous. With 7 bases removed from V and 0 bases from J, the gap between germline ends came to 14 bases. The CDR3 loop spans 14 amino acids. Germline V CDR1 and CDR2: SGHRS, YFSETQ.

The chain carries TRBV18 and TRBJ2-5, with D unresolved. The CDR3 is 15 residues long. Trimming cost V 0 bases and J 3 bases, with 11 bases left between them. In germline, CDR1 is KGHSH, CDR2 LQKENI. The CDR3: CASSPPLVAEETQYF. In DNA form, the CDR3 reads TGTGCCAGCTCACCACCGCTAGTCGCAGAAGAGACCCAGTACTTC. The whole variable domain, filled in from reference TRBV18 and TRBJ2-5, reads NAGVMQNPRHLVRRRGQEARLRCSPMKGHSHVYWYRQLPEEGLKFMVYLQKENIIDESGMPKERFSAEFPKEGPSILRIQQVVRGDSAAYFCASSPPLVAEETQYFGPGTRLLVL.

About this clone itself: This CDR3 is also generated by other DNA sequences in the sample. The chain couples TRBV4-1 to TRBJ1-6; D perhaps matches TRBD1 (6 bases). Germline-derived CDR1 and CDR2 are MGHRA and YSYEKL. V was shortened by 6 bases and J by 9 bases, with 24 bases between the two germline ends. This CDR3 contains 17 residues. The CDR3 DNA reads TGCGCCAGCAGACCTGAAGTCAAACAGGGAGTAGGTTCACCCCTCCACTTT. Translating it yields CASRPEVKQGVGSPLHF.

In DNA form, the CDR3 reads TGTGCCAGCAGTGGGGGACTAAAGGTCCGAGCGACGCAGTATTTT. Translation: CASSGGLKVRATQYF. The chain is built from TRBV28 and TRBJ2-3; TRBD2 matches at 7 bases. The germline gives CDR1 MDHEN, CDR2 SYDVKM. The V gene end was trimmed by 5 bases and the J gene end by 9 bases; junction bases not matched to a gene: 14. The length of the CDR3 is 15 residues.

Remarks on this clone: The sample contains more than one DNA sequence encoding this CDR3. The chain has TRBV5-1 and TRBJ2-6; D perhaps matches TRBD1 (5 bases). CDR3 length: 15 residues. Deletions cut 4 bases from V and 4 bases from J, with 12 bases between. Germline lookup yields CDR1 SGHRS and CDR2 YFSETQ. The CDR3 is CASSPTASGANVLTF. In nucleotides, the CDR3 is TGCGCCAGCAGCCCGACAGCCTCAGGGGCCAACGTCCTGACTTTC.

The rearrangement joins TRBV29-1 to TRBJ2-3; no reliable D call. V lost 3 bases to trimming and J lost 4 bases, with 11 bases between them. Looked up from germline, CDR1 is SQVTM and CDR2 is ANQGSEA. The length of the CDR3 is 13 residues. The CDR3 bases are TGCAGCGTTGAGGGCCATGGGGCAGATACGCAGTATTTT. It yields the protein CSVEGHGADTQYF.

Here the CDR3 reads CAINSNGGTEAFF. In DNA form, the CDR3 reads TGTGCCATCAATTCGAATGGAGGGACTGAAGCTTTCTTT. The rearrangement links TRBV10-3 to TRBJ1-1; D is undetermined. Trimming pared 7 bases from V and 5 bases from J, leaving 14 bases between. CDR3 length equals 13 residues. Germline CDR1 and CDR2: ENHRY and SYGVKD.

The rearrangement joins TRBV6-8 to TRBJ1-5; D is unresolved. The CDR3 covers 9 residues. CDR1 is MNHGY, CDR2 SAAAGT, per germline. Trimming removed 10 bases from V and 6 bases from J, with 4 bases in between. The CDR3 DNA reads as TGTGCCAACTCTCAGCCCCAGCATTTT. Its protein product is CANSQPQHF.

The rearrangement links TRBV6-6 to TRBJ1-3; D not certain. Germline-derived CDR1 and CDR2 are MNHNY and SVGAGI (reference sequence). The CDR3 runs 14 residues. V lost 0 bases and J lost 8, with 11 bases in between. CDR3 sequence reads: CASSYSVLGDTIYF. DNA of the CDR3: TGTGCCAGCAGTTACTCGGTACTCGGAGACACCATATATTTT.

The rearrangement uses TRBV5-8 and TRBJ1-6, with unresolved D. The CDR3 loop spans 14 amino acids. The germline gives CDR1 SGHTS, CDR2 YDEGEE. Trimming shortened V by 7 bases and J by 5 bases, and 13 bases separated the two germline ends. Here the CDR3 DNA reads TGTGCCAGCGGAACGAGAAAGAATAATTCACCCCTCCACTTT. It encodes CASGTRKNNSPLHF. Looking up the rest from reference TRBV5-8 and TRBJ1-6 gives the full variable domain: EAGVTQSPTHLIKTRGQQATLRCSPISGHTSVYWYQQALGLGLQFLLWYDEGEERNRGNFPPRFSGRQFPNYSSELNVNALELEDSALYLCASGTRKNNSPLHFGNGTRLTVT.

This clone was recorded only once. The J gene is TRBJ2-7, the V gene TRBV27, with D tentatively TRBD2 (6 bases). This CDR3 is built from 14 residues. Germline V lookup: CDR1 MNHEY, CDR2 SMNVEV (reference sequence). Between the trimmed V and J ends, which lost 6 bases and 2 bases, there was a span of 14 bases. The CDR3 region is CASSSRGGTYEQYF. Written as DNA, the CDR3 is TGTGCCAGCAGCTCACGTGGGGGGACCTACGAGCAGTACTTC.

V is TRBV4-2 and J is TRBJ2-3, with a possible D match to TRBD1 (6 bases). This CDR3 is 14 amino acids long. The germline V gene has CDR1 LGHNA and CDR2 YNFKEQ. V was trimmed by 2 bases and J by 4 bases, leaving 10 bases between them. The CDR3 nucleotides read TGTGCCAGCAGCCAAACCGAGGGGGCAGATACGCAGTATTTT. As protein: CASSQTEGADTQYF.

J is TRBJ2-7 and V is TRBV28, with unresolved D. There are 11 residues in the CDR3. Germline CDR1 MDHEN, CDR2 SYDVKM. The germline V and J ends were trimmed by 6 bases and 5 bases, with 8 bases remaining between them. The CDR3 sequence: CASRAQNEQYF. CDR3 bases: TGTGCCAGCAGGGCACAAAACGAGCAGTACTTC.

V is TRBV5-1 and J is TRBJ2-5, with D tentatively TRBD1 (7 bases). CDR1 SGHRS and CDR2 YFSETQ come from the germline V gene. V was shortened by 7 bases and J by 1 base, with 14 bases between the two germline ends. This CDR3 region has 14 residues. Here the CDR3 reads CASGRDSLQETQYF. The CDR3 nucleotides read TGCGCCAGCGGGCGGGACAGCCTCCAAGAGACCCAGTACTTC.

The chain combines TRBV6-5 with TRBJ2-1; no definite D call. Germline CDR1 is MNHEY and CDR2 is SVGAGI. The CDR3 runs 11 residues. Trimming pared 10 bases from V and 3 bases from J, leaving 7 bases between. The CDR3 region has the DNA TGTGCCACTAGTCACTACAATGAGCAGTTCTTC. Translation: CATSHYNEQFF.

A few counts support this clone. The chain recombines TRBV6-5 with TRBJ1-2; 7 bases are shared with TRBD1. The CDR3 is made up of 12 amino acids. CDR1 MNHEY and CDR2 SVGAGI come from the germline V gene. Trimming at V came to 6 bases and at J to 6 bases, leaving 4 bases not matched to a gene. This CDR3 reads CASSRGQNGYTF. The CDR3 DNA reads TGTGCCAGCAGCCGGGGACAGAATGGCTACACCTTC.

This clone was seen only once. This rearrangement joins TRBV4-1 to TRBJ2-7, with D tentatively TRBD1 (5 bases). In germline, CDR1 is MGHRA, CDR2 YSYEKL. V lost 0 bases to trimming and J lost 3 bases, with 15 bases between them. The CDR3 length is 16 residues. CDR3: CASSQEGQGRGYEQYF. CDR3 bases: TGCGCCAGCAGCCAAGAAGGGCAGGGTAGGGGCTACGAGCAGTACTTC.

As to this clone: This may stem from a read error, because a much larger clone lies one nucleotide away. Different DNA sequences within this sample yield the same CDR3. The gene calls are TRBV28 and TRBJ1-1; unclear D gene. Trimming removed 6 bases from V and 2 bases from J, with 4 bases in between. Germline CDR1 MDHEN, CDR2 SYDVKM. The CDR3 loop spans 11 amino acids. The CDR3 spells CASRLNTEAFF. The CDR3, as DNA: TGTGCCAGCAGGTTAAACACTGAAGCTTTCTTT. The full variable domain, its missing parts supplied by reference TRBV28 and TRBJ1-1, is DVKVTQSSRYLVKRTGEKVFLECVQDMDHENMFWYRQDPGLGLRLIYFSYDVKMKEKGDIPEGYSVSREKKERFSLILESASTNQTSMYLCASRLNTEAFFGQGTRLTVV.

On this clone: Additional DNA sequences in this sample encode the identical CDR3. The chain combines TRBV6-1 with TRBJ1-3; possibly TRBD1 for D (5 bases). V lost 8 bases, J lost 0 bases, and 8 bases lay in between. Per the germline V gene, CDR1 is MNHNS and CDR2 is SASEGT. The length of the CDR3 is 13 residues. CDR3 protein: CASSGTSGNTIYF. The CDR3 DNA sequence: TGTGCCAGCTCGGGGACCTCTGGAAACACCATATATTTT.

The chain combines TRBV18 with TRBJ1-3; unclear D gene. CDR3 size: 16 residues. Trimming removed 5 bases at V and 1 base at J, with 15 bases between. Germline lookup yields CDR1 KGHSH and CDR2 LQKENI. In DNA form, the CDR3 reads TGTGCCAGCTCAGAGGCAGAACTCTTATCTGGAAACACCATATATTTT. It is translated as CASSEAELLSGNTIYF.

The V call is TRBV28, the J call TRBJ2-7; D is unresolved. CDR1 is MDHEN, CDR2 SYDVKM, per germline. The CDR3 is 15 amino acids. V shed 2 bases and J shed 3 bases, with 14 bases lying between them. As DNA, the CDR3 is TGTGCCAGCAGTTTAGCCCCTCCCCACGGCTACGAGCAGTACTTC. It encodes CASSLAPPHGYEQYF.

V usage is TRBV7-2 and J usage is TRBJ2-7, with a possible D match to TRBD1 (6 bases). This CDR3 has 15 residues. Germline CDR1 SGHTA, CDR2 FQGNSA. Trimming pared 3 bases from V and 3 bases from J, leaving 15 bases between. The DNA for the CDR3 is TGTGCCAGCAGCTTGACAGGCCTTGGGAACTACGAGCAGTACTTC. Its protein is CASSLTGLGNYEQYF.

The chain is built from TRBV18 and TRBJ1-5; 10 bases line up with TRBD1. Germline CDR1 is KGHSH and CDR2 is LQKENI. The CDR3 has 15 amino acids. J gave up 6 bases and V 3 bases, and 5 bases lay outside the gene matches. The CDR3: CASSPGTGDFQPQHF. The CDR3 DNA is TGTGCCAGCTCACCGGGGACAGGGGATTTTCAGCCCCAGCATTTT. Full variable domain (missing parts from reference TRBV18 and TRBJ1-5): NAGVMQNPRHLVRRRGQEARLRCSPMKGHSHVYWYRQLPEEGLKFMVYLQKENIIDESGMPKERFSAEFPKEGPSILRIQQVVRGDSAAYFCASSPGTGDFQPQHFGDGTRLSIL.

The rearrangement links TRBV5-8 to TRBJ2-2, with TRBD2 matching 10 bases. Germline CDR1 reads SGHTS; CDR2 reads YDEGEE. With V trimmed by 2 bases and J by 5 bases, 12 bases remained unmatched. The CDR3 runs to 18 residues. The CDR3 region is CASSFGTSVTWPTGELFF. CDR3 nucleotides: TGTGCCAGCAGCTTCGGGACTAGCGTCACTTGGCCAACCGGGGAGCTGTTTTTT.

This chain uses TRBV30 with TRBJ2-5; 9 bases align to TRBD1. This CDR3 contains 15 residues. Per germline, CDR1 GTSNPN and CDR2 SVGIG (reference sequence). Unmatched junction bases numbered 8, after V lost 1 base and J lost 5 bases. The CDR3 DNA sequence: TGTGCCTGGAGTGGGGGGACAGGGAATTATGAGACCCAGTACTTC. Protein sequence: CAWSGGTGNYETQYF.